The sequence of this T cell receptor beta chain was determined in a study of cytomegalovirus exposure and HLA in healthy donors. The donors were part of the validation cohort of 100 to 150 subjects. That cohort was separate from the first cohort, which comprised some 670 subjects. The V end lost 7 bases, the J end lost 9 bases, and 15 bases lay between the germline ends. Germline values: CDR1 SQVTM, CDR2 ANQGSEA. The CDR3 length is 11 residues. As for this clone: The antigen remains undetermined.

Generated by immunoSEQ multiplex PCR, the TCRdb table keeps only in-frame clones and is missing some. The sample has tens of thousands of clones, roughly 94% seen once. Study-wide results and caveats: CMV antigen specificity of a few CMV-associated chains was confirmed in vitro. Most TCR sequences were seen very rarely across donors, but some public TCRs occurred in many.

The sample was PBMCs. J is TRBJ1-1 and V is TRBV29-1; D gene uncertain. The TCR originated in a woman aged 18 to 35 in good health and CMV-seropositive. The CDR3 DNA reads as TGCAGCGCTGAGGACTGGGAGAAAGCTTTCTTT. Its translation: CSAEDWEKAFF.